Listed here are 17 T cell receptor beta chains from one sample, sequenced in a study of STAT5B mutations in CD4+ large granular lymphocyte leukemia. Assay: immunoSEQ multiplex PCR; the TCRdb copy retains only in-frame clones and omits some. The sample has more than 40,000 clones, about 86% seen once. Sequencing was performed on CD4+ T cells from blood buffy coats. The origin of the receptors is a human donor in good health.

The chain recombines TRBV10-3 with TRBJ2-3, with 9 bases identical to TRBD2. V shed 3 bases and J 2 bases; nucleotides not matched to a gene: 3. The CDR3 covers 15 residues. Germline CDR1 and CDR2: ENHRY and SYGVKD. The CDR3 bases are TGTGCCATCAGTGAAAGCGGGGGGACCACAGATACGCAGTATTTT. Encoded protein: CAISESGGTTDTQYF.

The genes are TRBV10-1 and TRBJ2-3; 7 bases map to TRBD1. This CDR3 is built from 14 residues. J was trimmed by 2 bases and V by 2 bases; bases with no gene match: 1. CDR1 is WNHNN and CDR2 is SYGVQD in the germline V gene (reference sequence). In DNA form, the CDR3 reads TGCGCCAGCAGTGAGGGGACAGCCACAGATACGCAGTATTTT. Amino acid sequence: CASSEGTATDTQYF.

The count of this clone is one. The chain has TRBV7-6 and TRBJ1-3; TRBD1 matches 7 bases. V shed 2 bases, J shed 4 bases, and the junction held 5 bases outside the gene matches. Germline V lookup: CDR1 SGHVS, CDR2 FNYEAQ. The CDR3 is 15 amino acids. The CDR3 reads CASSLSTGPGNTIYF. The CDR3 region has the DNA TGTGCCAGCAGCTTATCGACAGGGCCCGGAAACACCATATATTTT.

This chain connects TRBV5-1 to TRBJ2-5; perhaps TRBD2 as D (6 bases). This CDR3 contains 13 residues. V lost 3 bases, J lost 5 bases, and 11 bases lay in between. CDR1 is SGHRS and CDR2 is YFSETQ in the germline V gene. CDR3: CASSWDLAETQYF. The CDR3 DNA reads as TGCGCCAGCAGCTGGGACCTAGCGGAGACCCAGTACTTC.

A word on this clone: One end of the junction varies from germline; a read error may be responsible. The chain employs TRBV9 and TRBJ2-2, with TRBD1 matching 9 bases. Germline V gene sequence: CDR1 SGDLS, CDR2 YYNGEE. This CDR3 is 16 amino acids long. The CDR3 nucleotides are TGTGCCAGCAGCTTAATAGGACAGGGGAACCCCGGGGAGCTGTTTTTT. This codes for CASSLIGQGNPGELFF.

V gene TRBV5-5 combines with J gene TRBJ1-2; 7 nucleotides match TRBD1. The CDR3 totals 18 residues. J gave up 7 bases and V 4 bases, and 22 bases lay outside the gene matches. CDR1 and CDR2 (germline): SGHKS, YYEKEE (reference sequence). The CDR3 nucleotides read TGTGCCAGCAGCCTCCTGGGAGGGGGCGGAAGGAGGAGCGGTGGCTACACCTTC. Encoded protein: CASSLLGGGGRRSGGYTF.

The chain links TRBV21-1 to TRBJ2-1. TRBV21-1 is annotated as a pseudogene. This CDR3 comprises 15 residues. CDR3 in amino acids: CASSWYSLRNNEQFF. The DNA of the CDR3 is TGTGCCAGCAGCTGGTACTCTTTAAGGAACAATGAGCAGTTCTTC.

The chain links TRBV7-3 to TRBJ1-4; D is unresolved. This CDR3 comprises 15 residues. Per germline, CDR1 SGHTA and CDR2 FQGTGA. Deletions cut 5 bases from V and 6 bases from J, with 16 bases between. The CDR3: CASSPHGRADEKLFF. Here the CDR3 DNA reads TGTGCCAGCAGCCCACATGGGAGGGCCGATGAAAAACTGTTTTTT.

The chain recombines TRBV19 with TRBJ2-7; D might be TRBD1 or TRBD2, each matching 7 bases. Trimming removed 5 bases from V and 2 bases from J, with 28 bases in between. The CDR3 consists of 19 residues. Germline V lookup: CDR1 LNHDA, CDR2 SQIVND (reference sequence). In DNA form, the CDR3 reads TGTGCCAGTAGTTTCTCCACGTGGGGGAGGGGACAGCTTCCCTACGAGCAGTACTTC. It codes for CASSFSTWGRGQLPYEQYF.

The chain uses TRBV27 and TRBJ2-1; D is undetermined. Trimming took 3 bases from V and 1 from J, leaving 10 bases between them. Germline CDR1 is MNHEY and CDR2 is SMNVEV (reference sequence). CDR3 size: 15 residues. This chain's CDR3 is CASSFAVRSYNEQFF. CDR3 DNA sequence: TGTGCCAGCAGTTTTGCGGTGCGTTCCTACAATGAGCAGTTCTTC.

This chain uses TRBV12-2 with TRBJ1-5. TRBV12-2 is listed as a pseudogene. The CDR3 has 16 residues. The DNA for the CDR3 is TGTGCAAGTCGCTTAGCGCTTGGGACCCTGAATCAGCCCCAGCATTTT. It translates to CASRLALGTLNQPQHF.

The CDR3 DNA reads as TGTGCCAGCAGTGATAGACGGACAGGGAGAAACACTGAAGCTTTCTTT. Its translation is CASSDRRTGRNTEAFF. The rearrangement joins TRBV25-1 to TRBJ1-1; TRBD1 matches 8 bases. The CDR3 spans 16 residues. Losses at the gene ends were 3 bases for V and 2 bases for J; bases not matched to a gene: 8. Germline V gene data show CDR1 as MGHDK and CDR2 as SYGVNS.

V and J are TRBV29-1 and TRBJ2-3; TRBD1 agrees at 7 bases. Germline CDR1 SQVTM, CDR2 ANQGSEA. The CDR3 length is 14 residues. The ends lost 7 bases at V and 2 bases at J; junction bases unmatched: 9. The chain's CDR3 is CSDLDRASTDTQYF. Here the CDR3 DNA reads TGCAGCGACCTAGACAGGGCCTCCACAGATACGCAGTATTTT.

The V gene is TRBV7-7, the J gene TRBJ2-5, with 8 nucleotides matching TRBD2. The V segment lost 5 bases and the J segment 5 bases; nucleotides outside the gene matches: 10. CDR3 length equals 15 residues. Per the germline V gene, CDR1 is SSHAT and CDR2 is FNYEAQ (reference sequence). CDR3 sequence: CASSPVAGGGETQYF. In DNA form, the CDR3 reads TGTGCCAGCAGCCCCGTGGCGGGGGGTGGGGAGACCCAGTACTTC.

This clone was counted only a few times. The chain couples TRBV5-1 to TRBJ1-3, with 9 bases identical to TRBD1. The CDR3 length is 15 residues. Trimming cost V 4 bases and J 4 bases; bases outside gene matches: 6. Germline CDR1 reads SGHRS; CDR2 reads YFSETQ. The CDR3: CASSGGTGRGNTIYF. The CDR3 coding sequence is TGCGCCAGCAGCGGCGGGACAGGGAGGGGAAACACCATATATTTT.

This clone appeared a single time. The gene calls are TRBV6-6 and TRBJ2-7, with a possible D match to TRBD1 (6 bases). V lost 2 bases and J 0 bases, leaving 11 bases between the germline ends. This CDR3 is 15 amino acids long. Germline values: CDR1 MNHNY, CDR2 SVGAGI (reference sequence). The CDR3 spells CASSYGQGISYEQYF. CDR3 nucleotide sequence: TGTGCCAGCAGTTACGGTCAGGGGATCTCCTACGAGCAGTACTTC.

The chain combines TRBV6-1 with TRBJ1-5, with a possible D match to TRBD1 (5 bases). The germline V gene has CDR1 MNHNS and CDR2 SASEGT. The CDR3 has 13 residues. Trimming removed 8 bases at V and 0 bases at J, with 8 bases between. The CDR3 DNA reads TGTGCCAGCCGGGACTATAGCAATCAGCCCCAGCATTTT. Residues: CASRDYSNQPQHF.